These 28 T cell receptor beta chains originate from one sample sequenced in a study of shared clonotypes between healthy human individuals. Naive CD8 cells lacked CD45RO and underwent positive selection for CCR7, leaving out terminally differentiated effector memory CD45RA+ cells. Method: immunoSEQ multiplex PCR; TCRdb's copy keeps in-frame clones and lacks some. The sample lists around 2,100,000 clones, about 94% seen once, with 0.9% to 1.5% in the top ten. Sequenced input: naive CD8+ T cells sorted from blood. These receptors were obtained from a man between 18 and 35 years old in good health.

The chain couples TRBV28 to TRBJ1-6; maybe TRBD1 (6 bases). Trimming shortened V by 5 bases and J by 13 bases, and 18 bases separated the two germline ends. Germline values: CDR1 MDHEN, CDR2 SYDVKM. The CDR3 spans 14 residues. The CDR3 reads CASSPGRGGSPLHF. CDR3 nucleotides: TGTGCCAGCAGTCCTGGCAGGGGCGGGTCCCCCCTCCACTTT.

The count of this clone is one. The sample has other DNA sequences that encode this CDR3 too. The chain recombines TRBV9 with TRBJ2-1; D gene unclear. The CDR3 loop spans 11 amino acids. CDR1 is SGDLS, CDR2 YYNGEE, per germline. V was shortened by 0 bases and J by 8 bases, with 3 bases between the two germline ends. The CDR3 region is CASSVGDEQFF. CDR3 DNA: TGTGCCAGCAGCGTAGGTGATGAGCAGTTCTTC.

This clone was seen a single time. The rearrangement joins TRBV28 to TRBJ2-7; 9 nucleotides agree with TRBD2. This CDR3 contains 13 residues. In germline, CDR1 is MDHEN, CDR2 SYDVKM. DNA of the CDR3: TGTTCGTCGGTAGCGGGGGACTCCTACGAGCAGTACTTC. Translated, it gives CSSVAGDSYEQYF.

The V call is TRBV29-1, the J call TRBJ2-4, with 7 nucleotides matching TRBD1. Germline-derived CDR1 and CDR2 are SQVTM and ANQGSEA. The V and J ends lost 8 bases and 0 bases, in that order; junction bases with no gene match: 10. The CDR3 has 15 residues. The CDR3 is CSRPGQQIAKNIQYF. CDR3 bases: TGCAGCCGCCCGGGACAGCAGATAGCCAAAAACATTCAGTACTTC.

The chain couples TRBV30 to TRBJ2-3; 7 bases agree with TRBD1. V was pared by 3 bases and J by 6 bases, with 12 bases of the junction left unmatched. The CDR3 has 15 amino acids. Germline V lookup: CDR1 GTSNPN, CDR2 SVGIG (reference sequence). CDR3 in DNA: TGTGCCTGGAGAGCCCGGGACAGACTCTATGATACGCAGTATTTT. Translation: CAWRARDRLYDTQYF.

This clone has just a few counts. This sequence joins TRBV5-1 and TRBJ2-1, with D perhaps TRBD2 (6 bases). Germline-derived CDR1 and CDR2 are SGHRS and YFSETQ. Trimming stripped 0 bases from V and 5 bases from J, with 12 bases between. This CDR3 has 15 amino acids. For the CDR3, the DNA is TGCGCCAGCAGCTTGGATGGGGGGTTTAACAATGAGCAGTTCTTC. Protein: CASSLDGGFNNEQFF. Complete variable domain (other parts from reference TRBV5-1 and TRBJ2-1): KAGVTQTPRYLIKTRGQQVTLSCSPISGHRSVSWYQQTPGQGLQFLFEYFSETQRNKGNFPGRFSGRQFSNSRSEMNVSTLELGDSALYLCASSLDGGFNNEQFFGPGTRLTVL.

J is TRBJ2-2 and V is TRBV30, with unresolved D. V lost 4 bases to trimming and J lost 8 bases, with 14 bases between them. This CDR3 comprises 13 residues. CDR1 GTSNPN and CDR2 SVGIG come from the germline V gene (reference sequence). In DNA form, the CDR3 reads TGTGCCTGGAACCTACTGGCCGGGGGGGAGCTGTTTTTT. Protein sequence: CAWNLLAGGELFF.

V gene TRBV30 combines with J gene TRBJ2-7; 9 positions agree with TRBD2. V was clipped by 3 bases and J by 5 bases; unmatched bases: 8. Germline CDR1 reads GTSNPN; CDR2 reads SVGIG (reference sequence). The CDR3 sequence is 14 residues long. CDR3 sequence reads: CAWSLSGRLDEQYF. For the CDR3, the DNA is TGTGCCTGGAGCCTTAGCGGGAGACTGGACGAGCAGTACTTC. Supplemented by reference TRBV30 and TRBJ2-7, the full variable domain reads SQTIHQWPATLVQPVGSPLSLECTVEGTSNPNLYWYRQAAGRGLQLLFYSVGIGQISSEVPQNLSASRPQDRQFILSSKKLLLSDSGFYLCAWSLSGRLDEQYFGPGTRLTVT.

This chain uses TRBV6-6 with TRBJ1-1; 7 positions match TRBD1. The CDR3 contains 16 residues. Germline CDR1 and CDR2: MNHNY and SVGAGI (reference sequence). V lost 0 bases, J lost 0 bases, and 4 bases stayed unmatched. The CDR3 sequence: CASSYSLGQMNTEAFF. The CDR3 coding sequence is TGTGCCAGCAGTTACTCCTTGGGACAGATGAACACTGAAGCTTTCTTT.

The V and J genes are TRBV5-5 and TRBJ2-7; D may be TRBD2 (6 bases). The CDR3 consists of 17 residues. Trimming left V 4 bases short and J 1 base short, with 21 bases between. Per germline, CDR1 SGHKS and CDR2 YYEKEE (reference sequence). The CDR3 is CASSPKGGLAVSYEQYF. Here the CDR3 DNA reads TGTGCCAGCAGCCCGAAGGGTGGGTTAGCGGTATCCTACGAGCAGTACTTC. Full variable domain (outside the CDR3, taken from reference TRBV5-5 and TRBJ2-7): DAGVTQSPTHLIKTRGQQVTLRCSPISGHKSVSWYQQVLGQGPQFIFQYYEKEERGRGNFPDRFSARQFPNYSSELNVNALLLGDSALYLCASSPKGGLAVSYEQYFGPGTRLTVT.

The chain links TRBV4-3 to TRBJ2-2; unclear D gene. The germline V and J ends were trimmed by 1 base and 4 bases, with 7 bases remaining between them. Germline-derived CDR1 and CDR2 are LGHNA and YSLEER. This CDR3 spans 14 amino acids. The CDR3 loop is CASSQVEFTGELFF. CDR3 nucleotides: TGCGCCAGCAGCCAAGTAGAATTCACCGGGGAGCTGTTTTTT.

DNA of the CDR3: TGTGCCAGCAGCTTGCGGGAGAGAGGTGTTAAAGAGTACTTC. Amino acid sequence: CASSLRERGVKEYF. The V call is TRBV5-6, the J call TRBJ2-7; TRBD2 is a possible D gene (6 bases). This CDR3 comprises 14 residues. The V gene lost 1 base and the J gene lost 11 bases, with 19 bases spanning the gap. Germline V lookup: CDR1 SGHDT, CDR2 YYEEEE.

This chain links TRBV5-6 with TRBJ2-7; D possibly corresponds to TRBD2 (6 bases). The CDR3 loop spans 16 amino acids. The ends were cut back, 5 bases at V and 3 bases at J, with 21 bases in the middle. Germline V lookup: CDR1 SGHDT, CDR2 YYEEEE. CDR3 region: CASRVWGGGESYEQYF. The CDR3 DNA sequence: TGTGCCAGCAGGGTCTGGGGTGGAGGGGAGAGCTACGAGCAGTACTTC. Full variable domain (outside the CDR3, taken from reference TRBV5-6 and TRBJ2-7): DAGVTQSPTHLIKTRGQQVTLRCSPKSGHDTVSWYQQALGQGPQFIFQYYEEEERQRGNFPDRFSGHQFPNYSSELNVNALLLGDSALYLCASRVWGGGESYEQYFGPGTRLTVT.

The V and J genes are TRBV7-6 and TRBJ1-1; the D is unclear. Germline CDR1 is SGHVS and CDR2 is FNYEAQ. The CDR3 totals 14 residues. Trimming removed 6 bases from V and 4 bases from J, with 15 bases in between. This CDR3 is CASSELQRPTEAFF. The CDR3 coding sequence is TGTGCCAGCAGTGAACTTCAGAGGCCCACTGAAGCTTTCTTT.

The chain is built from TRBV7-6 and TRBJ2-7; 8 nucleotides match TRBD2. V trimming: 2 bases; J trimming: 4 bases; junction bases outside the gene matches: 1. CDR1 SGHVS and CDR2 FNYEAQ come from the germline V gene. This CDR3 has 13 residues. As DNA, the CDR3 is TGTGCCAGCAGCTTATCTAGCGGGTACGAGCAGTACTTC. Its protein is CASSLSSGYEQYF. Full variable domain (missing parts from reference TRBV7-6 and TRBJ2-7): GAGVSQSPRYKVTKRGQDVALRCDPISGHVSLYWYRQALGQGPEFLTYFNYEAQQDKSGLPNDRFSAERPEGSISTLTIQRTEQRDSAMYRCASSLSSGYEQYFGPGTRLTVT.

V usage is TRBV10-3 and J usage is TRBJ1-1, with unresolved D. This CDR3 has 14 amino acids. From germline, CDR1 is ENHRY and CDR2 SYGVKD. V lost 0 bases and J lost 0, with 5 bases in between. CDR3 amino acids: CAISESYMNTEAFF. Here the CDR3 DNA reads TGTGCCATCAGTGAGTCGTATATGAACACTGAAGCTTTCTTT.

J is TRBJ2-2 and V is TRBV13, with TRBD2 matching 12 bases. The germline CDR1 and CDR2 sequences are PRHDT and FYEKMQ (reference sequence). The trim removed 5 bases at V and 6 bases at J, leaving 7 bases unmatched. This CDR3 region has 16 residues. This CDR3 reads CASSRRLAGDAGELFF. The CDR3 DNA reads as TGTGCCAGCAGCCGCCGACTAGCGGGGGACGCCGGGGAGCTGTTTTTT.

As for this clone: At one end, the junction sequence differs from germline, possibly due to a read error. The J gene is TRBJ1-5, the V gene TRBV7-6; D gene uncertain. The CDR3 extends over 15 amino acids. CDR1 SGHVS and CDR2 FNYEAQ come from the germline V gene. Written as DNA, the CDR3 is TGCGCCAGCAGCTTAAAGAGGGATAGCAATCAGCCCCAGCATTTT. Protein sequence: CASSLKRDSNQPQHF. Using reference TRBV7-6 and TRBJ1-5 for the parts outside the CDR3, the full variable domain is GAGVSQSPRYKVTKRGQDVALRCDPISGHVSLYWYRQALGQGPEFLTYFNYEAQQDKSGLPNDRFSAERPEGSISTLTIQRTEQRDSAMYRCASSLKRDSNQPQHFGDGTRLSIL.

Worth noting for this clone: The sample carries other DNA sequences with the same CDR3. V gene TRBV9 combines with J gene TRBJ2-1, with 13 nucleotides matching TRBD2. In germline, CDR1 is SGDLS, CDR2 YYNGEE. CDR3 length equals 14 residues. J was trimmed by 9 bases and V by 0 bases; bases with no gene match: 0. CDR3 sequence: CASSVGLAGGEQFF. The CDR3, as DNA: TGTGCCAGCAGCGTAGGACTAGCGGGGGGTGAGCAGTTCTTC.

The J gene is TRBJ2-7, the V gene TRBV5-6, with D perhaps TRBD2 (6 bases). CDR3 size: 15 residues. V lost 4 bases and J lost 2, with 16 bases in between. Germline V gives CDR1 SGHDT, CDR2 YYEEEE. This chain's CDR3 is CASSGTRLVPYEQYF. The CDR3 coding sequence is TGTGCCAGCAGCGGAACCCGACTAGTACCCTACGAGCAGTACTTC.

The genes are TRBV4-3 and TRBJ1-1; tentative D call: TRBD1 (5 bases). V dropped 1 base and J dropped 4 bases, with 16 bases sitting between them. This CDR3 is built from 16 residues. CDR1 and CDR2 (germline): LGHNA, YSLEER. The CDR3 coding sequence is TGCGCCAGCAGCCAAGGGGAGGGGCCCAGGTCCACTGAAGCTTTCTTT. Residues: CASSQGEGPRSTEAFF.

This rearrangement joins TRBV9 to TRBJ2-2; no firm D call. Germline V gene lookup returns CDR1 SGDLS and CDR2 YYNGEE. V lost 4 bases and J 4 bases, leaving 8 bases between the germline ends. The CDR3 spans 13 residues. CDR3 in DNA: TGTGCCAGCAGCCCCTGGGTCACCGGGGAGCTGTTTTTT. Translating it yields CASSPWVTGELFF.

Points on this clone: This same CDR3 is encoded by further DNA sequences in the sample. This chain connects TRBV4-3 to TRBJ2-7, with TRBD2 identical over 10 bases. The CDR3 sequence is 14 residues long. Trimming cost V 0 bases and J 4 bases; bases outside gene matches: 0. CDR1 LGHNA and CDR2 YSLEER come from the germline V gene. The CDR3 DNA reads TGCGCCAGCAGCCAAGAACTAGCGGGATACGAGCAGTACTTC. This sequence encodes CASSQELAGYEQYF.

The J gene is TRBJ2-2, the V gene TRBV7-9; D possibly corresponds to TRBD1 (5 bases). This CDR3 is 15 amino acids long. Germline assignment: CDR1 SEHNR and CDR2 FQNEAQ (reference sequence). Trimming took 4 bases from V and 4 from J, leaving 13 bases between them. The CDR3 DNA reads TGTGCCAGCAGCTCCCGGACAAGCCTCACCGGGGAGCTGTTTTTT. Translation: CASSSRTSLTGELFF.

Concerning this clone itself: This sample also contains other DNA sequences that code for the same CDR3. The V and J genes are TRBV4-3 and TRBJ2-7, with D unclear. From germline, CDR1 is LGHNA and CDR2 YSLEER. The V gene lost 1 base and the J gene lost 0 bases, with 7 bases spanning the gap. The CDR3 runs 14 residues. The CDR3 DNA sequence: TGCGCCAGCAGCCAAGGGACCTTCTCCTACGAGCAGTACTTC. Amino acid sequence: CASSQGTFSYEQYF.

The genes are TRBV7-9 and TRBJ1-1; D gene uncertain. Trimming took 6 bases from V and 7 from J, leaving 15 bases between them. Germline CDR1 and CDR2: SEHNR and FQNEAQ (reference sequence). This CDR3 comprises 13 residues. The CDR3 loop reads CASRPAALLEAFF. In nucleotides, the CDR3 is TGTGCCAGCAGACCTGCCGCCTTACTTGAAGCTTTCTTT.

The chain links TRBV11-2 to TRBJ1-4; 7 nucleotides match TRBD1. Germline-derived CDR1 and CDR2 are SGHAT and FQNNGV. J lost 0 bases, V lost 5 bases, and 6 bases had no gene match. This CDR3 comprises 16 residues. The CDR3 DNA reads TGTGCCAGCAGCCGGACCACAGGGGCAACTAATGAAAAACTGTTTTTT. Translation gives CASSRTTGATNEKLFF. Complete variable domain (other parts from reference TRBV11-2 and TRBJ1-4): EAGVAQSPRYKIIEKRQSVAFWCNPISGHATLYWYQQILGQGPKLLIQFQNNGVVDDSQLPKDRFSAERLKGVDSTLKIQPAKLEDSAVYLCASSRTTGATNEKLFFGSGTQLSVL.

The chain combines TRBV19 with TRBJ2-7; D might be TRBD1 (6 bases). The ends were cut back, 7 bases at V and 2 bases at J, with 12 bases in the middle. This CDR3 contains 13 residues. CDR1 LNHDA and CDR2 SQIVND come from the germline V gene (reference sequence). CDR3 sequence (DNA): TGTGCCAGTAACGAGGGGGTGGCCTACGAGCAGTACTTC. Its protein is CASNEGVAYEQYF.